The T cell receptor beta chain described here comes from a study of T cells in Graves' hyperthyroidism and ophthalmopathy. In the study overall: Before any treatment, at initial diagnosis, peripheral blood was collected.

Whole-study findings and limits: Separation of ophthalmopathy from stable hyperthyroidism was achieved by a 13 V-J model. The model predicted ophthalmopathy a median roughly six months before onset.

Note on this clonotype: Its antigen is undetermined.

What was amplified from RNA transcripts were TCR beta CDR3 regions. With the HTBI primer set, the TCR CDR3 went through a first round of RT-PCR. TCRdb used MiXCR to reprocess the multiplex PCR reads, holding one entry per CDR3 protein. The sample yields 750,000 to 900,000 distinct CDR3 sequences, 35% to 45% seen once. Stable Graves' hyperthyroidism meant no ophthalmopathy progression within 18 months. This clonotype was sampled from a man between 18 and 35 years old with Graves' hyperthyroidism. Sequenced material: blood.

CDR3 nucleotides: TGTGCCAGCAGTCGACACCCGGGAGTAGCGGGGGGAAACGAGCAGTACTTC. It specifies CASSRHPGVAGGNEQYF. The chain links TRBV7-9 to TRBJ2-7; 10 nucleotides align to TRBD2. This CDR3 has 17 residues. The V gene end was trimmed by 6 bases and the J gene end by 5 bases; junction bases not matched to a gene: 16. The germline V gene has CDR1 SEHNR and CDR2 FQNEAQ (reference sequence).